The 12 T cell receptor beta chains given below trace back to one sample, sequenced in a study of T-cell reconstitution after alpha-beta-depleted transplantation in children. Using unique molecular identifiers, the investigators prepared the TCRbeta library. In TCRdb, the PCR reads were re-called with MiXCR into one record per CDR3 protein. The top ten clones hold approximately 4.2% of a sample with under 450,000 distinct CDR3 sequences, roughly 13% of them seen once. The source material was PBMCs, sampled from the stem cell graft. Source of these receptors: a human donor who donated a stem cell graft to a child with Fanconi anemia.

This clonotype was recorded a few times. The genes are TRBV18 and TRBJ2-6, with no clear D. From germline, CDR1 is KGHSH and CDR2 LQKENI. V was pared by 3 bases and J by 3 bases, with 12 bases between. The CDR3 runs 16 residues. The CDR3 sequence is CASSPAPSGGANVLTF. DNA of the CDR3: TGTGCCAGCTCACCGGCCCCTTCAGGTGGGGCCAACGTCCTGACTTTC.

V usage is TRBV4-3 and J usage is TRBJ2-5; D uncertain. This CDR3 region has 15 residues. The V gene lost 4 bases and the J gene lost 5 bases, with 17 bases spanning the gap. CDR1 is LGHNA, CDR2 YSLEER, per germline. CDR3 nucleotide sequence: TGCGCCAGCAGCCCTGACGGGTGGGTGAAGGAGACCCAGTACTTC. This translates into CASSPDGWVKETQYF.

This rearrangement joins TRBV6-2 or TRBV6-3 to TRBJ2-7; a weak D match, TRBD1 (6 bases). CDR3 length: 11 residues. Trimming removed 10 bases at V and 9 bases at J, with 16 bases between. The germline gives CDR1 MNHEY, CDR2 SVGEGT. The CDR3 loop reads CATRTTGPQYF. CDR3 bases: TGTGCCACTCGGACGACAGGTCCGCAGTACTTC.

This clonotype was counted many times. The chain recombines TRBV28 with TRBJ2-2, with TRBD1 matching over 10 bases. The V gene end was trimmed by 8 bases and the J gene end by 0 bases; junction bases not matched to a gene: 9. Per germline, CDR1 MDHEN and CDR2 SYDVKM. This CDR3 has 17 amino acids. Here the CDR3 reads CASGGQGTYTNTGELFF. The CDR3 DNA follows: TGTGCCAGCGGGGGACAGGGGACATACACGAACACCGGGGAGCTGTTTTTT.

This clonotype was counted ten times or more. The chain combines TRBV7-9 with TRBJ1-2, with D tentatively TRBD1 (5 bases). Germline V gene lookup returns CDR1 SEHNR and CDR2 FQNEAQ (reference sequence). CDR3 length: 13 amino acids. The germline V and J ends were trimmed by 5 bases and 7 bases, with 14 bases remaining between them. Written as DNA, the CDR3 is TGTGCCAGCAGCCCTACAGGAATGCGTGGCTACACCTTC. Protein: CASSPTGMRGYTF.

This chain links TRBV6-2 or TRBV6-3 with TRBJ1-1, with unresolved D. V lost 4 bases and J 3 bases, leaving 9 bases between the germline ends. Germline lookup yields CDR1 MNHEY and CDR2 SVGEGT. The CDR3 length is 13 residues. The CDR3 nucleotides read TGTGCCAGCAGTTTAATAGGGTACACTGAAGCTTTCTTT. Translated, it gives CASSLIGYTEAFF.

This chain connects TRBV6-1 to TRBJ2-2, with 7 bases matching TRBD1. The CDR3 contains 14 residues. Germline CDR1 reads MNHNS; CDR2 reads SASEGT. With V trimmed by 5 bases and J by 6 bases, 6 bases remained unmatched. The CDR3 is CASSLGDRAGELFF. CDR3 coding DNA: TGTGCCAGCAGTCTAGGCGACAGGGCCGGGGAGCTGTTTTTT.

This clonotype appeared a few times. The CDR3 here is CASSLSQGAMNTEAFF. As DNA, the CDR3 is TGCGCCAGCAGCTTGTCGCAGGGGGCGATGAACACTGAAGCTTTCTTT. J is TRBJ1-1 and V is TRBV5-1; TRBD1 aligns across 8 bases. This CDR3 contains 16 residues. The V gene's germline CDR1 is SGHRS and CDR2 YFSETQ. The V segment lost 1 base and the J segment 0 bases; nucleotides outside the gene matches: 5.

The rearrangement links TRBV7-8 to TRBJ1-1; the D gene is possibly TRBD1 (6 bases). Trimming removed 5 bases from V and 5 bases from J, with 12 bases in between. The CDR3 runs 13 residues. Germline values: CDR1 SGHVS, CDR2 FQNEAQ. CDR3 nucleotide sequence: TGTGCCAGCAGCCGTTACAGGGATACTGAAGCTTTCTTT. It is translated as CASSRYRDTEAFF.

In this sample, this clonotype turned up a few times. The chain recombines TRBV12-3 or TRBV12-4 with TRBJ2-7; D is undetermined. Trimming shortened V by 3 bases and J by 9 bases, and 18 bases separated the two germline ends. The CDR3 contains 14 residues. The CDR3 DNA reads as TGTGCCAGCAGTTTTAACGGAAAGGGCTCAGGGCAGTACTTC. It codes for CASSFNGKGSGQYF.

The chain couples TRBV2 to TRBJ1-2, with D unclear. The CDR3 consists of 14 residues. The germline gives CDR1 SNHLY, CDR2 FYNNEI. The V end was cut by 3 bases, the J end by 8 bases, with 16 bases between. The CDR3 DNA reads TGTGCCAGCAGTGAGCCAAGCTTATACTTAGGCTACACCTTC. Amino acid sequence: CASSEPSLYLGYTF.

The V gene is TRBV4-2, the J gene TRBJ2-2; TRBD1 agrees at 7 bases. The CDR3 sequence is 17 residues long. V lost 1 base to trimming and J lost 0 bases; unmatched junction nucleotides: 5. Germline V lookup: CDR1 LGHNA, CDR2 YNFKEQ. As DNA, the CDR3 is TGTGCCAGCAGCCAAGGGACAGGCTTACCGAACACCGGGGAGCTGTTTTTT. Translation gives CASSQGTGLPNTGELFF.